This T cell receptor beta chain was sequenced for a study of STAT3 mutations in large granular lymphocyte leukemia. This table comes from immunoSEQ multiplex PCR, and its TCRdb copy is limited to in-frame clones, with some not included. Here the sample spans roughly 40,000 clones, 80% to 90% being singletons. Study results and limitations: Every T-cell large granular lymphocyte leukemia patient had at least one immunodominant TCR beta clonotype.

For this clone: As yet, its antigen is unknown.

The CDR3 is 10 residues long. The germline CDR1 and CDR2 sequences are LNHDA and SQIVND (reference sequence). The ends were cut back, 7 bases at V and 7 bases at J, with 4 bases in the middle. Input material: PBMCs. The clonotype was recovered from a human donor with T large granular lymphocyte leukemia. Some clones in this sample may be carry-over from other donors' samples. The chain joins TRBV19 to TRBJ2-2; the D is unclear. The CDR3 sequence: CASKIGELFF. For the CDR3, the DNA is TGTGCCAGTAAAATCGGGGAGCTGTTTTTT. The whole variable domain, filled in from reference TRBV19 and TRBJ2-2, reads DGGITQSPKYLFRKEGQNVTLSCEQNLNHDAMYWYRQDPGQGLRLIYYSQIVNDFQKGDIAEGYSVSREKKESFPLTVTSAQKNPTAFYLCASKIGELFFGEGSRLTVL.